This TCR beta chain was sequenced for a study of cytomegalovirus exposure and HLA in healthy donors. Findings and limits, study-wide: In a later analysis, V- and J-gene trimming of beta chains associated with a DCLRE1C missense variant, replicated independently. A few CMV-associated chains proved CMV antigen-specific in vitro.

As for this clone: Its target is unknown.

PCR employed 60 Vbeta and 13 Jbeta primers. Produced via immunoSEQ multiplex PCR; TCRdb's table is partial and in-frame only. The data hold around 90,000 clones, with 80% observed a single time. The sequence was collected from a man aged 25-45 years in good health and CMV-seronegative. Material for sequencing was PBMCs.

CDR3 amino acids: CASSLGLDRDLGYTF. As DNA, the CDR3 is TGTGCCAGCAGCTTGGGGCTTGACAGGGACCTTGGCTACACCTTC. This chain uses TRBV5-4 with TRBJ1-2, with TRBD1 identical over 7 bases. The CDR3 loop spans 15 amino acids. CDR1 and CDR2 (germline): SGHNT, YYREEE (reference sequence). V trimming: 0 bases; J trimming: 7 bases; junction bases outside the gene matches: 9.